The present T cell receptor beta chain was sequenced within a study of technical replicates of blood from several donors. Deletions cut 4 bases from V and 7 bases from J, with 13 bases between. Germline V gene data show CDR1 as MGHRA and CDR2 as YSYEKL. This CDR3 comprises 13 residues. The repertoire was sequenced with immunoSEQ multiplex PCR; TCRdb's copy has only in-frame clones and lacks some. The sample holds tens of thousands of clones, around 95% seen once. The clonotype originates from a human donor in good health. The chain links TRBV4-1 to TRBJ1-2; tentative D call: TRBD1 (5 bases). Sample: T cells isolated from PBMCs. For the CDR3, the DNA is TGCGCCAGCAGCCCCGCGGGGGGACGTGGCTACACCTTC. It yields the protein CASSPAGGRGYTF.